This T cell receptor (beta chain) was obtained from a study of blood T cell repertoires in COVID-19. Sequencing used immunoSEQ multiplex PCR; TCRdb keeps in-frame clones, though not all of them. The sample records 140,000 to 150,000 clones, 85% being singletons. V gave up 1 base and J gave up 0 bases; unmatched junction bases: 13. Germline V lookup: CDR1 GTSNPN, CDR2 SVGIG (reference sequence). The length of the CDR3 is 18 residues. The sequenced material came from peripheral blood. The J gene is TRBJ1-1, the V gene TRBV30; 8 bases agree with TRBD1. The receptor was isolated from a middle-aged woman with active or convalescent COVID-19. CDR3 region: CAWSGGTGGKFMNTEAFF. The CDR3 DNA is TGTGCCTGGAGTGGCGGGACAGGAGGGAAGTTTATGAACACTGAAGCTTTCTTT.